One and the same sample provided the 21 T cell receptor beta chains below, sequenced in a study of PD-1 blockade in mismatch repair-deficient tumors. No cognate antigen is known for these TCRs. The time point: 10-day in vitro stimulation with candidate neoantigen peptide 5. TCRdb's copy holds only in-frame clones and misses some; the assay was immunoSEQ multiplex PCR. The repertoire consists of 16,000 or so clones, with about 84% occurring once and the leading ten covering roughly 11%. The material was cells cultured in vitro, obtained from a patient treated with pembrolizumab. The receptors come from an adult with mismatch repair-deficient cancer.

The chain uses TRBV19 and TRBJ1-2; D is ambiguous. This CDR3 contains 14 residues. Germline-derived CDR1 and CDR2 are LNHDA and SQIVND (reference sequence). Trimming left V 3 bases short and J 3 bases short, with 11 bases between. Here the CDR3 DNA reads TGTGCCAGTAGTATGTTCGGGGTGGACTATGGCTACACCTTC. Translation: CASSMFGVDYGYTF.

The chain recombines TRBV28 with TRBJ1-1; D is possibly TRBD1 (5 bases). CDR1 MDHEN and CDR2 SYDVKM come from the germline V gene. The germline V and J ends were trimmed by 11 bases and 10 bases, with 14 bases remaining between them. The CDR3 totals 10 residues. The CDR3 coding sequence is TGTGCCTGCGGGGGGTTTGTAGCTTTCTTT. This codes for CACGGFVAFF.

The chain employs TRBV5-1 and TRBJ1-3; no definite D call. Germline V gene sequence: CDR1 SGHRS, CDR2 YFSETQ. The CDR3 is 16 residues long. Trimming left V 2 bases short and J 1 base short, with 13 bases between. The CDR3 sequence is CASSFLPTGSGNTIYF. The CDR3 region has the DNA TGCGCCAGCAGCTTTCTACCCACGGGGTCTGGAAACACCATATATTTT.

The rearrangement joins TRBV10-3 to TRBJ2-7; the D gene is possibly TRBD2 (6 bases). This CDR3 comprises 13 residues. Germline V gives CDR1 ENHRY, CDR2 SYGVKD. V lost 10 bases and J 0 bases, leaving 13 bases between the germline ends. CDR3 nucleotide sequence: TGTGCCAGCCGCGCGGGGTCCTCCTACGAGCAGTACTTC. This gives the protein CASRAGSSYEQYF.

This CDR3 is CASSLQGSWDEQFF. The CDR3, as DNA: TGTGCCAGCAGCTTGCAGGGTAGCTGGGATGAGCAGTTCTTC. V is TRBV5-4 and J is TRBJ2-1; possible D gene TRBD1, 5 bases. Germline CDR1 is SGHNT and CDR2 is YYREEE (reference sequence). There are 14 residues in the CDR3. The V gene lost 1 base and the J gene lost 8 bases, with 13 bases spanning the gap.

This rearrangement joins TRBV5-1 to TRBJ2-5; 10 nucleotides line up with TRBD2. This CDR3 has 17 amino acids. Germline lookup yields CDR1 SGHRS and CDR2 YFSETQ. The V gene end was trimmed by 6 bases and the J gene end by 5 bases; junction bases not matched to a gene: 16. In DNA form, the CDR3 reads TGCGCCAGCACCTATGGTTCTAGCGGGAGTAGCGGGGAGACCCAGTACTTC. Protein product: CASTYGSSGSSGETQYF.

V is TRBV28 and J is TRBJ1-4; TRBD1 agrees at 12 bases. V lost 1 base to trimming and J lost 7 bases; unmatched junction nucleotides: 13. The germline V gene encodes CDR1 MDHEN and CDR2 SYDVKM. The CDR3 loop spans 19 amino acids. This CDR3 is CASSLFPGTGGTLGEKLFF. CDR3 nucleotides: TGTGCCAGCAGTTTATTCCCCGGGACAGGGGGCACCCTGGGTGAAAAACTGTTTTTT.

By frequency in the sample, this clone is large. The identical CDR3 is also encoded by other nucleotide sequences in the sample. The CDR3 is CASSFVNEQFF. The DNA for the CDR3 is TGTGCCAGCAGCTTTGTCAATGAGCAGTTCTTC. The chain couples TRBV5-4 to TRBJ2-1; D remains unclear. From germline, CDR1 is SGHNT and CDR2 YYREEE (reference sequence). This CDR3 is 11 amino acids long. The V end lost 2 bases, the J end lost 6 bases, and 3 bases lay between the germline ends.

V is TRBV28 and J is TRBJ2-1; 9 positions match TRBD1. The CDR3 sequence is 15 residues long. CDR1 MDHEN and CDR2 SYDVKM come from the germline V gene. V dropped 6 bases and J dropped 8; count of bases not matched to a gene: 11. Written as DNA, the CDR3 is TGTGCCAGCAGAGCCGGGACAGGGAGTGCCCATGAGCAGTTCTTC. Amino acid sequence: CASRAGTGSAHEQFF.

V is TRBV27 and J is TRBJ2-5, with D possibly TRBD2 on 6 matching bases. The CDR3 extends over 15 amino acids. Per germline, CDR1 MNHEY and CDR2 SMNVEV (reference sequence). Trimming removed 4 bases at V and 1 base at J, with 13 bases between. The CDR3 loop reads CASSSLGAGQETQYF. The CDR3 region has the DNA TGTGCCAGCAGTTCGCTTGGAGCGGGCCAAGAGACCCAGTACTTC.

The J gene is TRBJ2-7, the V gene TRBV5-1; D not resolved. V shed 2 bases and J shed 6 bases, with 9 bases lying between them. CDR1 is SGHRS, CDR2 YFSETQ, per germline. CDR3 length equals 12 residues. Here the CDR3 DNA reads TGCGCCAGCAGCTTTGGGCCTAGCGAGCAGTACTTC. Protein sequence: CASSFGPSEQYF.

This sequence joins TRBV28 and TRBJ1-1; tentatively, D is TRBD1 (6 bases). Trimming left V 6 bases short and J 11 bases short, with 13 bases between. CDR3 length: 11 residues. CDR1 is MDHEN, CDR2 SYDVKM, per germline. In DNA form, the CDR3 reads TGTGCCAGCAGCCAAACAGGGTTTGCTTTCTTT. Its translation: CASSQTGFAFF.

This clone has a handful of counts. The rearrangement uses TRBV18 and TRBJ2-5, with D possibly matching TRBD1 (6 bases). V was shortened by 3 bases and J by 3 bases, with 8 bases between the two germline ends. CDR3 length equals 13 residues. Germline values: CDR1 KGHSH, CDR2 LQKENI. This CDR3 is CASSPNREETQYF. The CDR3 bases are TGTGCCAGCTCACCGAACAGGGAAGAGACCCAGTACTTC.

V is TRBV2 and J is TRBJ2-1; 9 positions agree with TRBD2. There are 14 residues in the CDR3. V lost 4 bases and J lost 4; bases outside the gene matches: 2. Germline-derived CDR1 and CDR2 are SNHLY and FYNNEI. The CDR3 DNA follows: TGTGCCAGCAGTGGCACTAGCGGGTACAATGAGCAGTTCTTC. Its protein product is CASSGTSGYNEQFF. The variable domain in full, completed from reference TRBV2 and TRBJ2-1, reads EPEVTQTPSHQVTQMGQEVILRCVPISNHLYFYWYRQILGQKVEFLVSFYNNEISEKSEIFDDQFSVERPDGSNFTLKIRSTKLEDSAMYFCASSGTSGYNEQFFGPGTRLTVL.

The chain recombines TRBV30 with TRBJ1-1, with D perhaps TRBD1 (6 bases). Germline lookup yields CDR1 GTSNPN and CDR2 SVGIG (reference sequence). The CDR3 consists of 12 residues. With 4 bases removed from V and 4 bases from J, the gap between germline ends came to 10 bases. The CDR3 sequence is CAWITGSTEAFF. The CDR3 bases are TGTGCCTGGATTACAGGGAGCACTGAAGCTTTCTTT. The full variable domain, with the rest looked up from reference TRBV30 and TRBJ1-1, is SQTIHQWPATLVQPVGSPLSLECTVEGTSNPNLYWYRQAAGRGLQLLFYSVGIGQISSEVPQNLSASRPQDRQFILSSKKLLLSDSGFYLCAWITGSTEAFFGQGTRLTVV.

The V call is TRBV27, the J call TRBJ1-5, with a weak D call TRBD1 (5 bases). Germline CDR1 and CDR2: MNHEY and SMNVEV (reference sequence). This CDR3 has 14 amino acids. V lost 0 bases and J 7 bases, leaving 10 bases between the germline ends. The CDR3 sequence: CASSLSWGRQPQHF. The DNA of the CDR3 is TGTGCCAGCAGTTTATCGTGGGGCCGGCAGCCCCAGCATTTT.

The chain couples TRBV11-3 to TRBJ1-5, with a possible D match to TRBD1 (5 bases). This CDR3 comprises 15 residues. The ends were cut back, 2 bases at V and 4 bases at J, with 12 bases in the middle. Germline CDR1 and CDR2: SGHNT and YENEEA. The CDR3 protein is CASSLYDSPNQPQHF. DNA of the CDR3: TGTGCCAGCAGCTTATACGACAGCCCGAATCAGCCCCAGCATTTT.

This clone turned up a few times. The rearrangement links TRBV18 to TRBJ2-7, with D tentatively TRBD1 or TRBD2 (6 bases each). Germline CDR1 reads KGHSH; CDR2 reads LQKENI. V lost 5 bases and J lost 3, with 14 bases in between. There are 14 residues in the CDR3. CDR3 amino acids: CASSATGRDYEQYF. CDR3 sequence (DNA): TGTGCCAGCTCAGCCACAGGGCGGGACTACGAGCAGTACTTC.

The J gene is TRBJ2-7, the V gene TRBV5-3; D remains unclear. TRBV5-3 is treated as an ORF (open reading frame) with a function not yet certain. V lost 8 bases and J 7 bases, leaving 16 bases between the germline ends. The CDR3 consists of 12 residues. For the CDR3, the DNA is TGTGCCAGCAGCCCCCTGGGTGGGGAGCAGTACTTC. This translates into CASSPLGGEQYF.

A few counts support this clone. The CDR3 DNA is TGTGCCTGGAGTGTGTCAGGGATGCGAGAGACCCAGTACTTC. Its protein product is CAWSVSGMRETQYF. The chain couples TRBV30 to TRBJ2-5; D may be TRBD1 (5 bases). The V gene's germline CDR1 is GTSNPN and CDR2 SVGIG (reference sequence). Trimming cost V 0 bases and J 4 bases, with 12 bases left between them. The CDR3 consists of 14 residues.

The V call is TRBV2, the J call TRBJ1-4, with TRBD1 as a possible D gene (6 bases). The CDR3 runs to 16 residues. V gave up 1 base and J gave up 4 bases, with 13 bases separating them. Germline values: CDR1 SNHLY, CDR2 FYNNEI. The chain's CDR3 is CASSEEGGAGNEKLFF. The CDR3 coding sequence is TGTGCCAGCAGTGAAGAGGGGGGGGCCGGTAATGAAAAACTGTTTTTT.